The 18 T cell receptor beta chains given below trace back to one sample, sequenced in a study of memory CD4+ T cells and cytomegalovirus serostatus. Data came from immunoSEQ multiplex PCR; TCRdb stores just in-frame clones and leaves some out. The sample lists 75,000 to 90,000 clones; around 80% were seen once. Single viable CD3+CD4+CD8-CD45RO+ cells were sorted as the memory CD4+ T cells. The sample taken for sequencing was memory CD4+ T cells from blood. The receptors shown here come from an adult in good health and CMV-seronegative.

The J gene is TRBJ2-7, the V gene TRBV19; D gene ambiguous. Germline-derived CDR1 and CDR2 are LNHDA and SQIVND (reference sequence). The CDR3 is 14 amino acids. The germline V and J ends were trimmed by 3 bases and 3 bases, with 12 bases remaining between them. This CDR3 is CASSMSTTLYEQYF. The DNA of the CDR3 is TGTGCCAGTAGTATGTCGACCACACTCTACGAGCAGTACTTC.

Only one count was recorded for this clone. The CDR3 is CASSLVPETNTQYF. The CDR3 DNA reads TGTGCCAGCAGCTTAGTTCCCGAGACGAATACGCAGTATTTT. The J gene is TRBJ2-3, the V gene TRBV7-2; D gene unclear. The CDR3 has 14 residues. Trimming took 1 base from V and 7 from J, leaving 12 bases between them. Germline V lookup: CDR1 SGHTA, CDR2 FQGNSA.

The V call is TRBV9, the J call TRBJ1-6; D uncertain. Germline CDR1 SGDLS, CDR2 YYNGEE. This CDR3 spans 16 amino acids. Trimming took 4 bases from V and 6 from J, leaving 17 bases between them. The CDR3 reads CASSTLTGNSNSPLHF. CDR3 in DNA: TGTGCCAGCAGCACCCTAACGGGGAACAGTAATTCACCCCTCCACTTT.

The genes are TRBV9 and TRBJ2-3; no firm D call. V dropped 0 bases and J dropped 2 bases, with 7 bases sitting between them. The CDR3 contains 14 residues. The germline CDR1 and CDR2 sequences are SGDLS and YYNGEE. The CDR3 loop is CASSVAVFTDTQYF. The CDR3 region has the DNA TGTGCCAGCAGCGTAGCAGTGTTCACAGATACGCAGTATTTT.

This chain's CDR3 is CASSLEGFSNQPQHF. The CDR3 DNA follows: TGTGCCAGCAGCTTAGAGGGATTTAGCAATCAGCCCCAGCATTTT. The chain combines TRBV5-5 with TRBJ1-5, with D unresolved. The CDR3 has 15 amino acids. Germline CDR1 reads SGHKS; CDR2 reads YYEKEE (reference sequence). The ends were cut back, 2 bases at V and 0 bases at J, with 9 bases in the middle.

The chain combines TRBV30 with TRBJ1-5; D perhaps matches TRBD1 (6 bases). The CDR3 spans 14 residues. The V gene lost 3 bases and the J gene lost 6 bases, with 15 bases spanning the gap. Germline assignment: CDR1 GTSNPN and CDR2 SVGIG (reference sequence). CDR3 bases: TGTGCCTGGAGAAGATCAGGGGATGGTCAGCCCCAGCATTTT. Translation: CAWRRSGDGQPQHF.

V and J are TRBV16 and TRBJ1-5; 11 nucleotides line up with TRBD1. This CDR3 has 14 residues. Germline CDR1 KGHSY, CDR2 FQNENV. J gave up 6 bases and V 6 bases, and 4 bases lay outside the gene matches. This CDR3 reads CASRGQGAAQPQHF. In DNA form, the CDR3 reads TGTGCCAGCAGAGGACAGGGGGCCGCTCAGCCCCAGCATTTT. The full variable domain, completed using reference TRBV16 and TRBJ1-5, is GEEVAQTPKHLVRGEGQKAKLYCAPIKGHSYVFWYQQVLKNEFKFLISFQNENVFDETGMPKERFSAKCLPNSPCSLEIQATKLEDSAVYFCASRGQGAAQPQHFGDGTRLSIL.

J is TRBJ1-4 and V is TRBV15; D gene ambiguous. Germline CDR1 is LNHNV and CDR2 is YYDKDF (reference sequence). The CDR3 extends over 12 amino acids. V was pared by 2 bases and J by 5 bases, with 3 bases between. For the CDR3, the DNA is TGTGCCACCAGCAGAAAAAATGAAAAACTGTTTTTT. Translated, it gives CATSRKNEKLFF.

The table lists this clone with a few counts. J is TRBJ1-6 and V is TRBV5-1; weak D call: TRBD1 (5 bases). CDR3 length: 14 residues. Germline V gives CDR1 SGHRS, CDR2 YFSETQ. The V end lost 7 bases, the J end lost 10 bases, and 18 bases lay between the germline ends. The CDR3 region has the DNA TGCGCCAGCGGGGTGGGGACCGAGGGGTCACCCCTCCACTTT. Encoded protein: CASGVGTEGSPLHF.

In its sample, this clone was seen once. The rearrangement links TRBV7-2 to TRBJ2-1; no clear D gene. There are 12 residues in the CDR3. V lost 4 bases to trimming and J lost 0 bases, with 1 base between them. Germline lookup yields CDR1 SGHTA and CDR2 FQGNSA. CDR3 in amino acids: CASSYSYNEQFF. CDR3 DNA sequence: TGTGCCAGCAGCTACTCCTACAATGAGCAGTTCTTC.

The chain joins TRBV7-9 to TRBJ2-3, with no clear D. The CDR3 spans 15 residues. Germline V lookup: CDR1 SEHNR, CDR2 FQNEAQ (reference sequence). The germline V and J ends were trimmed by 5 bases and 4 bases, with 16 bases remaining between them. The CDR3 DNA reads TGTGCCAGCAGCCCCTCCGGGTCAAAAGCAGATACGCAGTATTTT. Translating it yields CASSPSGSKADTQYF.

The chain recombines TRBV4-3 with TRBJ2-3, with D tentatively TRBD2 (5 bases). The germline V gene encodes CDR1 LGHNA and CDR2 YSLEER. The length of the CDR3 is 13 residues. Trimming pared 2 bases from V and 6 bases from J, leaving 9 bases between. DNA of the CDR3: TGCGCCAGCAGCCAAAGGACTGGGGATACGCAGTATTTT. Translating it yields CASSQRTGDTQYF.

The V gene is TRBV2, the J gene TRBJ1-5, with a possible D match to TRBD1 (5 bases). The CDR3 is 16 residues long. With 6 bases removed from V and 4 bases from J, the gap between germline ends came to 19 bases. Germline CDR1 and CDR2: SNHLY and FYNNEI. For the CDR3, the DNA is TGTGCCAGCAGAGGGGTAGGGATCAGTGGTAATCAGCCCCAGCATTTT. Its protein product is CASRGVGISGNQPQHF.

V usage is TRBV7-2 and J usage is TRBJ1-6; 10 bases agree with TRBD1. V dropped 6 bases and J dropped 7; count of bases not matched to a gene: 9. CDR1 SGHTA and CDR2 FQGNSA come from the germline V gene. The CDR3 consists of 16 residues. CDR3 in amino acids: CASRTPGQGTNSPLHF. The CDR3 nucleotides read TGTGCCAGCAGAACTCCGGGACAGGGGACAAATTCACCCCTCCACTTT.

CDR3 protein: CASQKAWTGGNAEAFF. In nucleotides, the CDR3 is TGTGCCAGTCAGAAGGCGTGGACAGGGGGGAATGCTGAAGCTTTCTTT. This sequence joins TRBV19 and TRBJ1-1; 10 bases match TRBD1. The CDR3 spans 16 residues. V gave up 8 bases and J gave up 6 bases; unmatched junction bases: 15. The germline V gene has CDR1 LNHDA and CDR2 SQIVND (reference sequence). Full variable domain (outside the CDR3, taken from reference TRBV19 and TRBJ1-1): DGGITQSPKYLFRKEGQNVTLSCEQNLNHDAMYWYRQDPGQGLRLIYYSQIVNDFQKGDIAEGYSVSREKKESFPLTVTSAQKNPTAFYLCASQKAWTGGNAEAFFGQGTRLTVV.

This clone has only one observation. V usage is TRBV20-1 and J usage is TRBJ1-2; D is ambiguous. Looked up from germline, CDR1 is DFQATT and CDR2 is SNEGSKA (reference sequence). V was clipped by 6 bases and J by 6 bases, with 11 bases between them. This CDR3 region has 11 residues. The CDR3 reads CSAPSSDGYTF. For the CDR3, the DNA is TGCAGTGCCCCGAGCTCGGATGGCTACACCTTC.

The chain couples TRBV12-5 to TRBJ1-2, with D unresolved. The CDR3 has 13 amino acids. V was trimmed by 1 base and J by 4 bases, leaving 7 bases between them. CDR1 is LGHNT, CDR2 FRNRAP, per germline. CDR3: CASGLGTFYGYTF. The CDR3 coding sequence is TGTGCTAGTGGTTTGGGAACATTCTATGGCTACACCTTC.

V gene TRBV11-2 combines with J gene TRBJ1-2, with 8 bases fitting TRBD1. The CDR3 totals 15 residues. The germline gives CDR1 SGHAT, CDR2 FQNNGV. J was trimmed by 5 bases and V by 0 bases; bases with no gene match: 5. CDR3 sequence (DNA): TGTGCCAGCAGCTTAGACCCCGGACAGGGATATGGCTACACCTTC. As protein: CASSLDPGQGYGYTF.